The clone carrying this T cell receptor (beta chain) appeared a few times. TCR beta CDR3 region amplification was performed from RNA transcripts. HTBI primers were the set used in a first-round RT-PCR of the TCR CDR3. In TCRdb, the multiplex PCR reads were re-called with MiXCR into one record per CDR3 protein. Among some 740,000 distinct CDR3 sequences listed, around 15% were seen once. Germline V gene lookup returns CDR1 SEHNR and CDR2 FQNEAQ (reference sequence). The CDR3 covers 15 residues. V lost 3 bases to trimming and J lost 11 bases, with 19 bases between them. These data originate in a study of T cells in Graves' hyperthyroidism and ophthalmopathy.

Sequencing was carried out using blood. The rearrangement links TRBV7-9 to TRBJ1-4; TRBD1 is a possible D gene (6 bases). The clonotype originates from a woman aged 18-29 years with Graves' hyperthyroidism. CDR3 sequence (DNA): TGTGCCAGCAGCTTGTCTGCGACAGGCGGAGGGAAACTGTTTTTT. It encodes CASSLSATGGGKLFF.